Below are 20 T cell receptor beta chains sequenced from a single sample in a study of cytomegalovirus exposure and HLA in healthy donors. Some clones are missing from TCRdb's copy, which holds only in-frame ones; the method was immunoSEQ multiplex PCR. The table lists fewer than 200,000 clones, approximately 87% of them singletons. The sequencing input was PBMCs. The receptors originated from a woman aged 25 to 39 in good health and CMV-seronegative.

The rearrangement links TRBV5-6 to TRBJ1-1; D perhaps matches TRBD1 (6 bases). CDR1 SGHDT and CDR2 YYEEEE come from the germline V gene. Trimming took off 9 bases at V and 4 bases at J, with 16 bases between the two ends. The CDR3 spans 13 residues. CDR3 region: CATQIGQFTEAFF. The CDR3 coding sequence is TGTGCCACCCAAATAGGACAGTTCACTGAAGCTTTCTTT.

This clone has only one observation. The chain recombines TRBV10-3 with TRBJ2-1, with 11 positions matching TRBD2. V dropped 0 bases and J dropped 10; count of bases not matched to a gene: 11. CDR3 length: 17 residues. Germline values: CDR1 ENHRY, CDR2 SYGVKD. CDR3 in DNA: TGTGCCATCAGTGAGTCTCTGGGTAGCGGGAGGGCAGGGGAGCAGTTCTTC. Its translation is CAISESLGSGRAGEQFF.

The genes are TRBV5-4 and TRBJ2-5; 9 nucleotides align to TRBD2. CDR3 size: 16 residues. Germline values: CDR1 SGHNT, CDR2 YYREEE (reference sequence). Trimming took 2 bases from V and 4 from J; bases not matched to a gene: 9. CDR3 sequence (DNA): TGTGCCAGCAGCTTTCGCGGGGGGGCCGGGGGAGAGACCCAGTACTTC. It is translated as CASSFRGGAGGETQYF.

The chain combines TRBV25-1 with TRBJ1-1, with 8 bases matching TRBD1. The CDR3 runs to 13 residues. The trim removed 8 bases at V and 4 bases at J, leaving 6 bases unmatched. CDR1 and CDR2 from the germline V gene are MGHDK and SYGVNS. DNA of the CDR3: TGTGCCAGCGAGACAGGGGCGAGCACTGAAGCTTTCTTT. This codes for CASETGASTEAFF.

V gene TRBV6-5 combines with J gene TRBJ1-2; the D gene is possibly TRBD1 (5 bases). In germline, CDR1 is MNHEY, CDR2 SVGAGI. V was cut by 0 bases and J by 8 bases, with 10 bases left in between. The CDR3 spans 13 residues. CDR3 DNA sequence: TGTGCCAGCAGTTACTCGCAGGGTGAGGGCTACACCTTC. Protein product: CASSYSQGEGYTF.

This clone came up a few times. The V and J genes are TRBV7-2 and TRBJ1-2; 9 bases line up with TRBD1. V was pared by 2 bases and J by 6 bases, with 4 bases of the junction left unmatched. Per germline, CDR1 SGHTA and CDR2 FQGNSA. CDR3 length equals 14 residues. CDR3 sequence reads: CASSLTGGEHGYTF. The CDR3 bases are TGTGCCAGCAGCTTAACAGGGGGCGAACATGGCTACACCTTC. The full variable domain, with the rest looked up from reference TRBV7-2 and TRBJ1-2, is GAGVSQSPSNKVTEKGKDVELRCDPISGHTALYWYRQSLGQGLEFLIYFQGNSAPDKSGLPSDRFSAERTGGSVSTLTIQRTQQEDSAVYLCASSLTGGEHGYTFGSGTRLTVV.

The sample holds a few counts of this clone. The rearrangement uses TRBV10-3 and TRBJ2-7, with D hard to call. The germline V gene encodes CDR1 ENHRY and CDR2 SYGVKD. Trimming took 8 bases from V and 3 from J, leaving 8 bases between them. The length of the CDR3 is 11 residues. The CDR3 spells CAIGEIYEQYF. The CDR3 DNA sequence: TGTGCCATCGGAGAAATCTACGAGCAGTACTTC.

This clone was seen only a few times. This chain uses TRBV29-1 with TRBJ1-1; D gene unclear. There are 11 residues in the CDR3. V gave up 5 bases and J gave up 1 base, with 5 bases separating them. Germline CDR1 reads SQVTM; CDR2 reads ANQGSEA. The CDR3 DNA reads TGCAGCGTTCACCAGAACACTGAAGCTTTCTTT. Encoded protein: CSVHQNTEAFF.

The chain uses TRBV5-1 and TRBJ2-3; TRBD1 matches 7 bases. The V gene end was trimmed by 2 bases and the J gene end by 6 bases; junction bases not matched to a gene: 9. From germline, CDR1 is SGHRS and CDR2 YFSETQ. The CDR3 is 15 residues long. CDR3 bases: TGCGCCAGCAGCTTAACGACAGGGTTGGGCGATACGCAGTATTTT. It codes for CASSLTTGLGDTQYF.

The chain has TRBV6-5 and TRBJ1-1; TRBD1 agrees at 7 bases. The germline V gene encodes CDR1 MNHEY and CDR2 SVGAGI. The CDR3 contains 15 residues. Trimming took 0 bases from V and 7 from J; bases not matched to a gene: 8. CDR3 residues: CASSYSTAQGFEAFF. The CDR3 nucleotides read TGTGCCAGCAGTTACTCGACAGCACAGGGGTTTGAAGCTTTCTTT.

This chain uses TRBV7-9 with TRBJ2-7, with TRBD2 identical over 10 bases. With V trimmed by 5 bases and J by 0 bases, 7 bases remained unmatched. This CDR3 is built from 16 residues. Germline lookup yields CDR1 SEHNR and CDR2 FQNEAQ (reference sequence). DNA for the CDR3: TGTGCCAGCAGCCCCCGTCTAGCGGGAGACTCCTACGAGCAGTACTTC. This codes for CASSPRLAGDSYEQYF.

V and J are TRBV2 and TRBJ1-5, with 7 bases identical to TRBD1. Germline V gives CDR1 SNHLY, CDR2 FYNNEI. This CDR3 contains 14 residues. V lost 8 bases and J lost 1; bases outside the gene matches: 5. The CDR3 nucleotides read TGTGCCAGCCTCCCGACAGGGAGCAATCAGCCCCAGCATTTT. This gives the protein CASLPTGSNQPQHF.

The chain employs TRBV7-2 and TRBJ2-7; D gene uncertain. Deletions cut 7 bases from V and 4 bases from J, with 17 bases between. The CDR3 is 14 residues long. Germline loops: CDR1 SGHTA, CDR2 FQGNSA. The CDR3 region has the DNA TGTGCCAGCACCGCTACTGTCTTCGAATACGAGCAGTACTTC. Protein sequence: CASTATVFEYEQYF.

The rearrangement links TRBV7-3 to TRBJ2-1; 12 nucleotides agree with TRBD2. The J segment lost 0 bases and the V segment lost 6 bases, leaving 12 bases of the junction unmatched. This CDR3 is 19 amino acids long. Germline CDR1 SGHTA, CDR2 FQGTGA. CDR3 in DNA: TGTGCCAGCAGTTATACGGGACTAGCGGGCCCCTACTCCTACAATGAGCAGTTCTTC. The encoded protein is CASSYTGLAGPYSYNEQFF. Looking up the rest from reference TRBV7-3 and TRBJ2-1 gives the full variable domain: GAGVSQTPSNKVTEKGKYVELRCDPISGHTALYWYRQSLGQGPEFLIYFQGTGAADDSGLPNDRFFAVRPEGSVSTLKIQRTERGDSAVYLCASSYTGLAGPYSYNEQFFGPGTRLTVL.

J is TRBJ1-5 and V is TRBV7-9; 8 nucleotides align to TRBD1. This CDR3 region has 18 residues. With 1 base clipped from V and 2 bases from J, the junction kept 10 bases outside the gene matches. The germline V gene encodes CDR1 SEHNR and CDR2 FQNEAQ (reference sequence). The CDR3 loop reads CASSLDGQGRRGNQPQHF. The CDR3 DNA reads as TGTGCCAGCAGCTTAGACGGACAGGGCCGTAGAGGCAATCAGCCCCAGCATTTT.

The genes are TRBV28 and TRBJ2-7, with 9 bases matching TRBD2. Germline CDR1 and CDR2: MDHEN and SYDVKM. With V trimmed by 6 bases and J by 4 bases, 7 bases remained unmatched. The CDR3 covers 14 residues. This CDR3 reads CASRGGRALYEQYF. CDR3 DNA sequence: TGTGCCAGCAGGGGCGGGAGGGCCTTGTACGAGCAGTACTTC.

J is TRBJ2-7 and V is TRBV2; 7 bases map to TRBD2. Germline CDR1 reads SNHLY; CDR2 reads FYNNEI. Trimming removed 5 bases from V and 2 bases from J; junction bases left unmatched: 9. This CDR3 is built from 15 residues. Here the CDR3 reads CASSFLAVLTYEQYF. CDR3 sequence (DNA): TGTGCCAGCAGTTTCCTAGCGGTGCTTACCTACGAGCAGTACTTC.

For the CDR3, the DNA is TGTGCCAGCAGCCGACCCCAGGGGGTTGCCTTCTTT. It encodes CASSRPQGVAFF. The V and J genes are TRBV7-8 and TRBJ1-1; 7 bases match TRBD1. In germline, CDR1 is SGHVS, CDR2 FQNEAQ. This CDR3 spans 12 amino acids. V dropped 5 bases and J dropped 14; count of bases not matched to a gene: 11.

J is TRBJ2-1 and V is TRBV27; D unclear. V was pared by 7 bases and J by 0 bases, with 10 bases between. The CDR3 runs 14 residues. Per the germline V gene, CDR1 is MNHEY and CDR2 is SMNVEV (reference sequence). CDR3 sequence (DNA): TGTGCCAGCACCGGAGCCGCCTCCTACAATGAGCAGTTCTTC. Its translation: CASTGAASYNEQFF.

The gene calls are TRBV6-4 and TRBJ2-1; TRBD2 matches 9 bases. Germline V gene sequence: CDR1 MRHNA, CDR2 SNTAGT. This CDR3 has 18 amino acids. With 6 bases clipped from V and 4 bases from J, the junction kept 16 bases outside the gene matches. CDR3 amino acids: CASSLLPSAGGPYNEQFF. CDR3 nucleotides: TGTGCCAGCAGCCTCCTTCCAAGTGCGGGAGGGCCGTACAATGAGCAGTTCTTC.